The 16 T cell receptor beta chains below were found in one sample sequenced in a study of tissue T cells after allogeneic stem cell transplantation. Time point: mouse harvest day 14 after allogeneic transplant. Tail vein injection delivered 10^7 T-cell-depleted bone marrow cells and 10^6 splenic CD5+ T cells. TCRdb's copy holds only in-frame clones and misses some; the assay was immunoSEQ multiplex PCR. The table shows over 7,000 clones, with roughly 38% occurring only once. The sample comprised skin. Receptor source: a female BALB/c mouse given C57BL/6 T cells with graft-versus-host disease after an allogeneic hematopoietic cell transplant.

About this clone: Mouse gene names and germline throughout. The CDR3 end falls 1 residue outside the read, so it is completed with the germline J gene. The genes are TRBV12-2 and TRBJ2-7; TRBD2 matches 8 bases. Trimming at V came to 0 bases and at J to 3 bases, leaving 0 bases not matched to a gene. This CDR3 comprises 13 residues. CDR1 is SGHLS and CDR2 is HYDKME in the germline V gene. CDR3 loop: CASSLDWGYEQYF. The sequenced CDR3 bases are TGTGCCAGCTCTCTCGACTGGGGCTATGAACAGTAC.

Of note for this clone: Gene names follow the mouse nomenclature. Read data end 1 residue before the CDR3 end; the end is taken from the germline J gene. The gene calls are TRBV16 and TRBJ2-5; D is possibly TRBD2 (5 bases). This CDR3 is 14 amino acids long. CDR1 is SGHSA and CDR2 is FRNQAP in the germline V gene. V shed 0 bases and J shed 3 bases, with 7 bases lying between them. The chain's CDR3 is CASSLELGQDTQYF. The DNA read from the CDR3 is TGTGCAAGCAGCTTAGAGCTGGGTCAAGACACCCAGTAC. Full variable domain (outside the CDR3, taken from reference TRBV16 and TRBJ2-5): NAGVIQTPRHKVTGKGQEATLWCEPISGHSAVFWYRQTIVQGLEFLTYFRNQAPIDDSGMPKERFSAQMPNQSHSTLKIQSTQPQDSAVYLCASSLELGQDTQYFGPGTRLLVL.

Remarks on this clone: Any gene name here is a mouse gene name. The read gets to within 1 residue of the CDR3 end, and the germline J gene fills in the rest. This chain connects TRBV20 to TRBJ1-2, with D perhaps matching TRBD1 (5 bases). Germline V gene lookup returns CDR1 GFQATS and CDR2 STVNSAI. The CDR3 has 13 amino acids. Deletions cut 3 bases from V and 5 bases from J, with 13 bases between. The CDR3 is CGARRQGGSDYTF. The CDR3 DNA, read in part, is TGTGGTGCTAGAAGGCAGGGAGGGTCCGACTACACC.

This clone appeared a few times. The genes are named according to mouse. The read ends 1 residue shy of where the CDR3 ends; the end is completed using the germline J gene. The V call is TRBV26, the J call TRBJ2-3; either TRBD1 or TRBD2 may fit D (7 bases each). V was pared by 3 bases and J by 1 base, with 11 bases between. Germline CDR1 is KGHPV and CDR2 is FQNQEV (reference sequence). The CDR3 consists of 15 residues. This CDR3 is CASSLQGGGAETLYF. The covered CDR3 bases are TGTGCCAGCAGTCTTCAGGGGGGGGGTGCAGAAACGCTGTAT.

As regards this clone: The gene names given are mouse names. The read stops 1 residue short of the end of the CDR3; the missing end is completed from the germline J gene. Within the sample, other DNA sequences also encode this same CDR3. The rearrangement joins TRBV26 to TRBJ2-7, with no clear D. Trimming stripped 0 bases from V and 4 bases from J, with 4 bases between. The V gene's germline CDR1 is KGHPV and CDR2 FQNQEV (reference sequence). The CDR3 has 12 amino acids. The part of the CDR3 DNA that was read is TGTGCCAGCAGTCTGTCAGGGTATGAACAGTAC. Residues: CASSLSGYEQY. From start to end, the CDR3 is CASSLSGYEQYF. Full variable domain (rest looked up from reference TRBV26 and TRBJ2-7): NSKVIQTPRYLVKGQGQKAKMRCIPEKGHPVVFWYQQNKNNEFKFLINFQNQEVLQQIDMTEKRFSAECPSNSPCSLEIQSSEAGDSALYLCASSLSGYEQYFGPGTRLTVL.

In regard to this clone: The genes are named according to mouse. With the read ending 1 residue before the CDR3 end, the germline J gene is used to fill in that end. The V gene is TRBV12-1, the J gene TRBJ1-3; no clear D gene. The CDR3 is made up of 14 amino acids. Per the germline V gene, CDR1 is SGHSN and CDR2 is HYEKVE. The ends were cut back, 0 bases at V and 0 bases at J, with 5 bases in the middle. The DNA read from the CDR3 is TGTGCCAGCTCTCTCGAAAATTCTGGAAATACGCTCTAT. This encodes CASSLENSGNTLY. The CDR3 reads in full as CASSLENSGNTLYF.

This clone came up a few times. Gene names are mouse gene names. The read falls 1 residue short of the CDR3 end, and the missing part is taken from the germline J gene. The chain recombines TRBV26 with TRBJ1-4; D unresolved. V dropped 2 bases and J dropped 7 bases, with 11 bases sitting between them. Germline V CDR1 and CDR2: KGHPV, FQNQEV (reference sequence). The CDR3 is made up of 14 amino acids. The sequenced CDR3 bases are TGTGCCAGCAGTCTGAACAGTTGGGGCGAAAGATTATTT. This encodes CASSLNSWGERLF. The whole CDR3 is CASSLNSWGERLFF.

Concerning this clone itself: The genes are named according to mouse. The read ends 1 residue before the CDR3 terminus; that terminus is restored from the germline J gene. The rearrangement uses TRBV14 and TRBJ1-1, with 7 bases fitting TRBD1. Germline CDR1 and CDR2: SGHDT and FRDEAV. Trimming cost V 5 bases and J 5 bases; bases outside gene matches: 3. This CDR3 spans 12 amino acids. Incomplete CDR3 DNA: TGTGCCAGCAGCCTACAGGGGACAGAAGTCTTC. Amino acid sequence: CASSLQGTEVF. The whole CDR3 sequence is CASSLQGTEVFF. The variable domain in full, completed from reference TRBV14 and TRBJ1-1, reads EAGVTQSPRYAVLQEGQAVSFWCDPISGHDTLYWYQQPRDQGPQLLVYFRDEAVIDNSQLPSDRFSAVRPKGTNSTLKIQSAKQGDTATYLCASSLQGTEVFFGKGTRLTVV.

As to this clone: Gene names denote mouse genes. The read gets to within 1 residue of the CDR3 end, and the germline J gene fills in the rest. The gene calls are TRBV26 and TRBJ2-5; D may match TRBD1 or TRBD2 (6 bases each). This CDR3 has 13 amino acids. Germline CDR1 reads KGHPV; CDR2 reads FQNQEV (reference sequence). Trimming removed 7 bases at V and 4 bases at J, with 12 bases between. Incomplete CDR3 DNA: TGTGCCAGCACAGGGGTGGGGGAAGACACCCAGTAC. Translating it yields CASTGVGEDTQY. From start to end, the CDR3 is CASTGVGEDTQYF.

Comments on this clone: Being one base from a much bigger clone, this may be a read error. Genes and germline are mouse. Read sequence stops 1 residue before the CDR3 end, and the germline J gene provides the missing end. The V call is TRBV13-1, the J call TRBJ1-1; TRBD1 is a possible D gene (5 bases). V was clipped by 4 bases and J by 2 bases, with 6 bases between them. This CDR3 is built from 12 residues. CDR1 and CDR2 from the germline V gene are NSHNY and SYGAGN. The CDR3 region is CASSWDNTEVFF. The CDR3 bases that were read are TGTGCCAGCAGTTGGGACAACACAGAAGTCTTC.

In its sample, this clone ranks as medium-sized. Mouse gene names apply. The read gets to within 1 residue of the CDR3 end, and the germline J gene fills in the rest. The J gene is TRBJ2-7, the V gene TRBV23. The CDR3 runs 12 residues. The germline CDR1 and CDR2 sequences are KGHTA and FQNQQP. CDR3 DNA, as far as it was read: TGCTCCAGCAGTCATGGAGTCTATGAACAGTAC. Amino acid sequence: CSSSHGVYEQY. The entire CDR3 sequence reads CSSSHGVYEQYF.

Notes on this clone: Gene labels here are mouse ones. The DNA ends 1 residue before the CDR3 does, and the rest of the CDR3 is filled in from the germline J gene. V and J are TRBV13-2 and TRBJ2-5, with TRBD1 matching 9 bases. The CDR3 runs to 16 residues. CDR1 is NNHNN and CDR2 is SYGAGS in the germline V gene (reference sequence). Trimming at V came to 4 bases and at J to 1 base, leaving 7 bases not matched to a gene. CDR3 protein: CASGYRYRGHQDTQYF. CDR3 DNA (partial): TGTGCCAGCGGTTATAGATACAGGGGGCACCAAGACACCCAGTAC.

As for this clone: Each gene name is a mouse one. CDR3 bases read: TGTGCCAGCAGAAGGGGCAACCAGGCTCCGCTT. Encoded protein: CASRRGNQAPL. The entire CDR3 sequence reads CASRRGNQAPLF. The chain recombines TRBV15 with TRBJ1-5, with a weak D call TRBD1 (5 bases). Read data end 1 residue before the CDR3 end; the end is taken from the germline J gene. Trimming pared 6 bases from V and 3 bases from J, leaving 6 bases between. CDR1 is SGHND, CDR2 FRSKSL, per germline. There are 12 residues in the CDR3.

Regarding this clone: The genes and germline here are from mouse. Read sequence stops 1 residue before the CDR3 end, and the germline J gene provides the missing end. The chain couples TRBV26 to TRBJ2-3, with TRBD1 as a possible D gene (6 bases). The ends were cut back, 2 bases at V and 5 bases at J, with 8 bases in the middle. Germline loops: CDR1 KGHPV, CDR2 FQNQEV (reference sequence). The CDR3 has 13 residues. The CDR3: CASSLPGEETLYF. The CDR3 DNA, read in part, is TGTGCCAGCAGTCTGCCAGGGGAAGAAACGCTGTAT.

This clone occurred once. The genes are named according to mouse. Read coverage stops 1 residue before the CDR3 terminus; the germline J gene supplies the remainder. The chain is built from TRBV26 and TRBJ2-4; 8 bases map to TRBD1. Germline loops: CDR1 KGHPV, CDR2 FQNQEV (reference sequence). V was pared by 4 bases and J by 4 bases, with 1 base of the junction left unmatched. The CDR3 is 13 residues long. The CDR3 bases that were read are TGTGCCAGCAGTCGGGACAGGAAAAACACCTTGTAC. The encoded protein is CASSRDRKNTLY. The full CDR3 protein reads CASSRDRKNTLYF.

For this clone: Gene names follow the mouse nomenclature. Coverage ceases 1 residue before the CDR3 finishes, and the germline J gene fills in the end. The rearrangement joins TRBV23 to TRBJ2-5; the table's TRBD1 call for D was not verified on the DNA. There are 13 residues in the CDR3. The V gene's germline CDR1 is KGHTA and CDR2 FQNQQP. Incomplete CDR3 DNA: TGCTCCAGCAGTAGACAGGGGGAAGACACCCAGTAC. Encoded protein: CSSSRQGEDTQY. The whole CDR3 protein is CSSSRQGEDTQYF.